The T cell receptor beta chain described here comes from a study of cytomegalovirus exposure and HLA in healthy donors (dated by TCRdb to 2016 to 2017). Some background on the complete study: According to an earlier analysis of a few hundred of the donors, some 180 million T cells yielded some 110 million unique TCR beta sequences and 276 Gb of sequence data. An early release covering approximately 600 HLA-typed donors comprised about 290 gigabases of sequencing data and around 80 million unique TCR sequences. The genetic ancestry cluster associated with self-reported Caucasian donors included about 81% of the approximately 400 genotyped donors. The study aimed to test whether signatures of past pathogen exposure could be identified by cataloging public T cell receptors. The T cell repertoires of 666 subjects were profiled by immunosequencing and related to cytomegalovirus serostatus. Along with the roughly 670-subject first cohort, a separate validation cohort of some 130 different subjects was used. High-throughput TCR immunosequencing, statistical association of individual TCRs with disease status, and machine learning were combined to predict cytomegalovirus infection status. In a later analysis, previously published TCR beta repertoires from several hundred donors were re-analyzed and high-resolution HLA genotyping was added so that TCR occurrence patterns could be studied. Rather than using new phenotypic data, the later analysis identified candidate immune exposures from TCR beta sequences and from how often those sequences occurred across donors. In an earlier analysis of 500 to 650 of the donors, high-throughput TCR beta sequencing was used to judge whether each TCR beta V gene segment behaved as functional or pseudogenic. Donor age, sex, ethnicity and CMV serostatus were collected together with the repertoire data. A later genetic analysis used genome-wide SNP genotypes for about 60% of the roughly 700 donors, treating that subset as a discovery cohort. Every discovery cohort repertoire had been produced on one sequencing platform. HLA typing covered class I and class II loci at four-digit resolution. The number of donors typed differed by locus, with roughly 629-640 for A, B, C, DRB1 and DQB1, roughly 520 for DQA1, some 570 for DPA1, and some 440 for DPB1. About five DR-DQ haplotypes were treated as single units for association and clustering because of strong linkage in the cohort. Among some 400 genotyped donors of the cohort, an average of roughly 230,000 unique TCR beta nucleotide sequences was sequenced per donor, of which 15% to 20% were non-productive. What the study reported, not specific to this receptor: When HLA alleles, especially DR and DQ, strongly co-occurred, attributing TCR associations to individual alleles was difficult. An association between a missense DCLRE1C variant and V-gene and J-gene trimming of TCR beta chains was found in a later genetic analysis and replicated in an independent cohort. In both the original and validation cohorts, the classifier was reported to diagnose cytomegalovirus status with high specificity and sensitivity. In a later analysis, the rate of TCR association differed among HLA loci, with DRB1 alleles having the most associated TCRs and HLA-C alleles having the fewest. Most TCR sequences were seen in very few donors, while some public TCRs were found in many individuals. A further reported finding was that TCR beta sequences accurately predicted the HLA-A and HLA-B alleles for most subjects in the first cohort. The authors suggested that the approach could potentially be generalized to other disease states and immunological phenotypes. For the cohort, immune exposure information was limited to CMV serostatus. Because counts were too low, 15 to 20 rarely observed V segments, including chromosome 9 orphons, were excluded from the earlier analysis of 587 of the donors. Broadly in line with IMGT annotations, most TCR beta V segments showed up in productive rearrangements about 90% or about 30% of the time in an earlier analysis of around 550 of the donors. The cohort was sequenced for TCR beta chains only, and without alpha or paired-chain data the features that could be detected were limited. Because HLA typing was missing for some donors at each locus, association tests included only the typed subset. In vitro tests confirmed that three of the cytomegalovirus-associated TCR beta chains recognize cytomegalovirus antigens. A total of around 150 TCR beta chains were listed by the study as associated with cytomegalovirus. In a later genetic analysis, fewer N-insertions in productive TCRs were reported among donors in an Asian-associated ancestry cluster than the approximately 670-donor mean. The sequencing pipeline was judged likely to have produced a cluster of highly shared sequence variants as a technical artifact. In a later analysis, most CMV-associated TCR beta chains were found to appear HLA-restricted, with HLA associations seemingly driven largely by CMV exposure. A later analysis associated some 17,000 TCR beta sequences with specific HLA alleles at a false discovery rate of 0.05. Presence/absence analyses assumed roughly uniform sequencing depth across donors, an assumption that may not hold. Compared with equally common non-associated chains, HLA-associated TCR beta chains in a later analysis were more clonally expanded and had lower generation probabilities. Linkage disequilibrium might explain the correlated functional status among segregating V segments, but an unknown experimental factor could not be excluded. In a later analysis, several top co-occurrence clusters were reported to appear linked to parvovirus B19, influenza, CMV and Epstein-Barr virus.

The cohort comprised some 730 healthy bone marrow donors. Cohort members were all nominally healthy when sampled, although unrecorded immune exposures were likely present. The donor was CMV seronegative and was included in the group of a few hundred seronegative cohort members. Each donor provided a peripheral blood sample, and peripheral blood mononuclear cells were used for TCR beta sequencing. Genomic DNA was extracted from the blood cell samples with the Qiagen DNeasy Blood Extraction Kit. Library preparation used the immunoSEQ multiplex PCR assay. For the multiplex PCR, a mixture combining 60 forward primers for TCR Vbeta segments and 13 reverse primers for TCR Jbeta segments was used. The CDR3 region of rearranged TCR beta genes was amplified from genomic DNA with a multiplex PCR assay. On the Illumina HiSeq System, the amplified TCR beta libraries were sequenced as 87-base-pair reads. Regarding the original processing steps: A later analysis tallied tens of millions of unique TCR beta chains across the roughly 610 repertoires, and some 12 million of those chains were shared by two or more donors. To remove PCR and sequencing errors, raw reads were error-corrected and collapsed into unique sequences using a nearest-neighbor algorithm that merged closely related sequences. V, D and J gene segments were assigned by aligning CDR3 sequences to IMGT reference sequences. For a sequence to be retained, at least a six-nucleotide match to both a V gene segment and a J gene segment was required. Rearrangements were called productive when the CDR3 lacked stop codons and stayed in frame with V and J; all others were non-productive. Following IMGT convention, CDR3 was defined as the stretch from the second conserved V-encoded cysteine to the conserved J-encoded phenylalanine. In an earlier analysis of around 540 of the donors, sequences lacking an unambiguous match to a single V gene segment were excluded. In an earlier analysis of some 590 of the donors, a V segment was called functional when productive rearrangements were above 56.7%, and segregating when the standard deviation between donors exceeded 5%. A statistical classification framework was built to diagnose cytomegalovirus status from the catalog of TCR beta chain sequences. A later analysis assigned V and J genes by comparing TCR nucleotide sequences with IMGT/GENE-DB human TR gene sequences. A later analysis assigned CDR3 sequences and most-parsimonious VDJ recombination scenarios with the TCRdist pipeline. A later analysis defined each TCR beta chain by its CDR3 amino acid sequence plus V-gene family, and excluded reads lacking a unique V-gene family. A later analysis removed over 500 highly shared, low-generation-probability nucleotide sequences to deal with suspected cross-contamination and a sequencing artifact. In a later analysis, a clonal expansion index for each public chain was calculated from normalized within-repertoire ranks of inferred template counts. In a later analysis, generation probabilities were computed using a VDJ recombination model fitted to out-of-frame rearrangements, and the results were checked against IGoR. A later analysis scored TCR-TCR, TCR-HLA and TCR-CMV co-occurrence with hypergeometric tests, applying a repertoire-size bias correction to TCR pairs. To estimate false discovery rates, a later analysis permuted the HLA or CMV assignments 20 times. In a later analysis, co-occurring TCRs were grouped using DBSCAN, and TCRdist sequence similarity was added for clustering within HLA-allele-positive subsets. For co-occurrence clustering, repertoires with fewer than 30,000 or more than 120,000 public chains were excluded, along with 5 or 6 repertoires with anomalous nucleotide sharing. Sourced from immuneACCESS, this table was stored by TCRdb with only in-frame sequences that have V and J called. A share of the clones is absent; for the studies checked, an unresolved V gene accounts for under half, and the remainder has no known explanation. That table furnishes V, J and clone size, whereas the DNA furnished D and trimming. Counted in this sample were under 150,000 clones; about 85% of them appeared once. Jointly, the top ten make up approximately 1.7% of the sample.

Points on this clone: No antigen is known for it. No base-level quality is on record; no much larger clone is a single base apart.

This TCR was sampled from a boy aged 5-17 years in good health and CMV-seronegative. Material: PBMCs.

The CDR3 protein: CASSFPAGTGAEQFF. The nucleotide sequence is given as TGTGCCAGCAGCTTCCCCGCCGGGACAGGGGCTGAGCAGTTCTTC. Recombination linked TRBV11-2 to TRBJ2-1; 10 bases in the middle match TRBD1. CDR1 SGHAT and CDR2 FQNNGV were looked up in the germline V gene. The CDR3 numbers 15 residues from cysteine through phenylalanine. Only the CDR3 part of the read is kept: 45 bases, read in frame from the first base. V trim: 3 bases; J trim: 9 bases; unmatched bases: 8. Here the CDR3 is joined to the reference TRBV11-2 and TRBJ2-1 genes, and the full variable domain is: EAGVAQSPRYKIIEKRQSVAFWCNPISGHATLYWYQQILGQGPKLLIQFQNNGVVDDSQLPKDRFSAERLKGVDSTLKIQPAKLEDSAVYLCASSFPAGTGAEQFFGPGTRLTVL.